The 6 T cell receptor beta chains reported below all come from one sample, sequenced in a study of T cell responses to AZD1222 COVID-19 vaccine. Some clones are missing from TCRdb's copy, which holds only in-frame ones; the method was immunoSEQ multiplex PCR. This sample has tens of thousands of clones; 70% to 85% occur once, and the top ten carry 20% to 25%. Sample: peripheral blood, taken on day 0 of MenACWY control vaccination. All receptors come from an adult in good health.

The rearrangement joins TRBV2 to TRBJ1-1; D possibly corresponds to TRBD1 (5 bases). The CDR3 runs to 15 residues. V lost 5 bases and J 1 base, leaving 14 bases between the germline ends. Per germline, CDR1 SNHLY and CDR2 FYNNEI. The DNA for the CDR3 is TGTGCCAGCAGTCCCCAGGGTGACCCGAACACTGAAGCTTTCTTT. This encodes CASSPQGDPNTEAFF.

This sequence joins TRBV2 and TRBJ1-1, with D unresolved. The CDR3 sequence is 14 residues long. V was pared by 4 bases and J by 5 bases, with 14 bases between. Germline V gene sequence: CDR1 SNHLY, CDR2 FYNNEI. The CDR3 region has the DNA TGTGCCAGCAGTGCCCGCGGGGTAGGAACTGAAGCTTTCTTT. Residues: CASSARGVGTEAFF.

The J gene is TRBJ2-1, the V gene TRBV21-1. TRBV21-1 is a pseudogene. CDR3 length: 14 residues. The CDR3 DNA sequence: TGTGCCAGCAGCAAAAGGGCAGGATTAAATGAGCAGTTCTTC. Residues: CASSKRAGLNEQFF.

The rearrangement uses TRBV3-1 (or the pseudogene TRBV3-2) and TRBJ1-5; D gene uncertain. The V end was cut by 0 bases, the J end by 6 bases, with 12 bases between. Germline lookup yields CDR1 LGHDT and CDR2 YNNKEL (reference sequence). This CDR3 has 15 residues. CDR3 nucleotide sequence: TGTGCCAGCAGCCAAGAGGGGTTCGGCTCTCAGCCCCAGCATTTT. It specifies CASSQEGFGSQPQHF.

The V call is TRBV10-3, the J call TRBJ1-1; D is possibly TRBD1 (6 bases). The CDR3 length is 14 residues. Trimming removed 3 bases from V and 1 base from J, with 9 bases in between. Germline CDR1 and CDR2: ENHRY and SYGVKD. The CDR3 loop is CAISDRGANTEAFF. CDR3 in DNA: TGTGCCATCAGTGATCGGGGGGCGAACACTGAAGCTTTCTTT.

The J gene is TRBJ1-1, the V gene TRBV6-5; TRBD1 aligns across 7 bases. Germline CDR1 reads MNHEY; CDR2 reads SVGAGI. J gave up 3 bases and V 5 bases, and 6 bases lay outside the gene matches. This CDR3 has 14 amino acids. The CDR3 reads CASSKTGKDTEAFF. CDR3 coding DNA: TGTGCCAGCAGTAAGACAGGGAAGGACACTGAAGCTTTCTTT.